A selection of T cell receptor beta chains follows, all from one sample in a study of technical replicates of blood from a handful of donors. Measured with immunoSEQ multiplex PCR; TCRdb has only the in-frame clones, and not every one. The top ten clones hold 4.3% of a sample with around 60,000 clones, around 92% of them seen once. The material sequenced was PBMCs. The receptors originated from a human donor in good health. Some clones in this sample may be carry-over from other donors' samples. The CDR3 runs from the conserved cysteine through the conserved F or W. D genes are given only for firm matches. Rows may omit the clone size; those that give it use once, few, many or a size class.

D gene | clone size | J gene | V gene | CDR3 DNA | CDR3 protein
TRBD1 | . | TRBJ2-7 | TRBV6-6 | TGTGCCAGCAGACCCTCGACAGGGTACGAGCAGTACTTC | CASRPSTGYEQYF
TRBD2 | . | TRBJ2-7 | TRBV30 | TGTGCCTGGAGTGTACGGGGGGGCGAGCAGTACTTC | CAWSVRGGEQYF
. | once | TRBJ1-3 | TRBV10-3 | TGTGCCATCAGTCCGGGACAACCGGGAAACACCATATATTTT | CAISPGQPGNTIYF
TRBD1 | . | TRBJ1-4 | TRBV18 | TGTGCCAGCTCATCGACAGGGGGTCGCTTTAATGAAAAACTGTTTTTT | CASSSTGGRFNEKLFF
TRBD2 | . | TRBJ2-1 | TRBV18 | TGTGCCAGCTCACCCGGACTAGCGGGGGTTCGGCCCTACAATGAGCAGTTCTTC | CASSPGLAGVRPYNEQFF
. | . | TRBJ1-1 | TRBV5-6 | TGTGCCAGCAGCTTCACAGCTGTTGGCACTGAAGCTTTCTTT | CASSFTAVGTEAFF
TRBD2 | . | TRBJ2-7 | TRBV2 | TGTGCCAGCAAATTACGCGCGGGAGGGGCCTACGAGCAGTACTTC | CASKLRAGGAYEQYF
. | . | TRBJ1-1 | TRBV7-8 | TGTGCCAGCAGCCTACTACCGGGACAGAACACTGAAGCTTTCTTT | CASSLLPGQNTEAFF
TRBD1 | once | TRBJ2-2 | TRBV27 | TGTGCCAGCAGTTATACAGGGGGCGTTGGGGAGCTGTTTTTT | CASSYTGGVGELFF
. | . | TRBJ2-2 | TRBV11-3 | TGTGCCAGCAGCTCTCTGACTGGTACCGGGGAGCTGTTTTTT | CASSSLTGTGELFF
. | once | TRBJ1-3 | TRBV5-1 | TGCGCCAGCAGCTTGGGGGCCCTTACTTCTGGAAACACCATATATTTT | CASSLGALTSGNTIYF
. | . | TRBJ1-5 | TRBV25-1 | TGTGCCAGCAGCGGGAGTGTGAGCAATCAGCCCCAGCATTTT | CASSGSVSNQPQHF
. | . | TRBJ1-2 | TRBV7-2 | TGTGCCAGCAGCGTTGGACATGCCTATGGCTACACCTTC | CASSVGHAYGYTF
TRBD1 | . | TRBJ2-7 | TRBV5-1 | TGCGCCAGCAGCACGACAGGGCATGAGCAGTACTTC | CASSTTGHEQYF
. | . | TRBJ1-1 | TRBV4-3 | TGCGCCAGCAGCCAAGATCTAGCCTTCAGGCAAGCTTTCTTT | CASSQDLAFRQAFF
TRBD1 | . | TRBJ1-6 | TRBV27 | TGTGCCAGCAGTTCAACAGGGGACGCCGTAAGGCATAATTCACCCCTCCACTTT | CASSSTGDAVRHNSPLHF
TRBD2 | once | TRBJ2-7 | TRBV5-1 | TGCGCCAGCAGCTTGGGGACTAGCGGGGGAAGGGAGCAGTACTTC | CASSLGTSGGREQYF
TRBD1 | . | TRBJ2-7 | TRBV6-1 | TGTGCCAGCAGGAGGACAAGACAGGGGGCTTACGAGCAGTACTTC | CASRRTRQGAYEQYF
. | . | TRBJ2-3 | TRBV7-2 | TGTGCCAGCAGCTTCCGTGGTAGCGGCAGCACAGATACGCAGTATTTT | CASSFRGSGSTDTQYF
. | . | TRBJ1-5 | TRBV2 | TGTGCCAGCAGTGAAGGCGGGGGGCTGGCTCAGCCCCAGCATTTT | CASSEGGGLAQPQHF
TRBD2 | . | TRBJ2-4 | TRBV29-1 | TGCAGCGTCCGGACCACTAGCGGGAGTAGGGCCAAAAACATTCAGTACTTC | CSVRTTSGSRAKNIQYF
. | . | TRBJ2-7 | TRBV21-1 | TGTGCCAGCAGCCGGGGGGCAGGGGATCCCTACGAGCAGTACTTC | CASSRGAGDPYEQYF
. | . | TRBJ2-4 | TRBV29-1 | TGCAGCGCTGGGACATCGTACATTCAGTACTTC | CSAGTSYIQYF
. | . | TRBJ2-3 | TRBV5-4 | TGTGCCAGCTCGGCCGGGGCTAGCGGCACAGATACGCAGTATTTT | CASSAGASGTDTQYF
. | . | TRBJ2-5 | TRBV9 | TGTGCCAGCAGCCCGGAACCAGGATTCCAAGAGACCCAGTACTTC | CASSPEPGFQETQYF